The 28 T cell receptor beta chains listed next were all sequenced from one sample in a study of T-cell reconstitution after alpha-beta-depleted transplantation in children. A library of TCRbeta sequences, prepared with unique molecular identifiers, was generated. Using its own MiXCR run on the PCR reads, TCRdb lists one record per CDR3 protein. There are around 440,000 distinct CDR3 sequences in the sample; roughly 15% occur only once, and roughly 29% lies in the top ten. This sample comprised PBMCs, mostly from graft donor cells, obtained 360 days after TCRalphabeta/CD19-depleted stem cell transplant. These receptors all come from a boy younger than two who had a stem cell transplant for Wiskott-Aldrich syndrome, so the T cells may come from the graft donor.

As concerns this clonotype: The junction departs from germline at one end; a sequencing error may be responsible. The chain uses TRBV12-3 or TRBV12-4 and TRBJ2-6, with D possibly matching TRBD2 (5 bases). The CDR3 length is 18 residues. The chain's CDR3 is CTSSPRGTVPPWANVLTF. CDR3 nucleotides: TGTACCAGCAGCCCCCGGGGTACGGTACCCCCCTGGGCCAACGTCCTGACTTTC.

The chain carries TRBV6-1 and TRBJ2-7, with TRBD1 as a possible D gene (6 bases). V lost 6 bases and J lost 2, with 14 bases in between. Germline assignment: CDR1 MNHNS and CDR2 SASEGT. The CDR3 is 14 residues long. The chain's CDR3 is CASRGLRGPYEQYF. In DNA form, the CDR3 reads TGTGCCAGCAGGGGTCTCAGGGGCCCCTACGAGCAGTACTTC.

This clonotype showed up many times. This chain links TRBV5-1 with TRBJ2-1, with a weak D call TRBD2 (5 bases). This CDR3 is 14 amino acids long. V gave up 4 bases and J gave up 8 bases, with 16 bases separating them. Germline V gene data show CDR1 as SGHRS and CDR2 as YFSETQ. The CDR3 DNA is TGCGCCAGCAGCCCCCGGGCCGAGGGCGATGAGCAGTTCTTC. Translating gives CASSPRAEGDEQFF.

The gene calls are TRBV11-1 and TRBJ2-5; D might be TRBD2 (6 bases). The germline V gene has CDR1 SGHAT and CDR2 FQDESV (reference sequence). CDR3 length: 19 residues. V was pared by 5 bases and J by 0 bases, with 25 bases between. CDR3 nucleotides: TGTGCCAGCAGCATGATGAGGCTACGGGAGCGTGGGTACCAAGAGACCCAGTACTTC. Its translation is CASSMMRLRERGYQETQYF.

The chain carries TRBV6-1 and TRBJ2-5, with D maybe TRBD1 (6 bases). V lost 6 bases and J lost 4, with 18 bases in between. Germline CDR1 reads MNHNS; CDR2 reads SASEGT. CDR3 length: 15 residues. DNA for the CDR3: TGTGCCAGCAGCCGACTGGGACATCAAGCAGAGACCCAGTACTTC. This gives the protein CASSRLGHQAETQYF.

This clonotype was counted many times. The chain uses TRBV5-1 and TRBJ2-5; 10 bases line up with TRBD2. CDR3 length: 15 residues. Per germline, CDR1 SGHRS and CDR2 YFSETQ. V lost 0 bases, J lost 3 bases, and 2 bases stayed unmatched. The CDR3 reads CASSLGLAGEETQYF. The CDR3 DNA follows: TGCGCCAGCAGCTTGGGGCTAGCGGGGGAAGAGACCCAGTACTTC.

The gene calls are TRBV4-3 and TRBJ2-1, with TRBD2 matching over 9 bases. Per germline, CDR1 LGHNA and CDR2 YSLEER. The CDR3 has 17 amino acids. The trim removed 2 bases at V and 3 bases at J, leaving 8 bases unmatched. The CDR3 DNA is TGCGCCAGCAGCCAATCTCCGGGACTAGCACTCTACAATGAGCAGTTCTTC. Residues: CASSQSPGLALYNEQFF.

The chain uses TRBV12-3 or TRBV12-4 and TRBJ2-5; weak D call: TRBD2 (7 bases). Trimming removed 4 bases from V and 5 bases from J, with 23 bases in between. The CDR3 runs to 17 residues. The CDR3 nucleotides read TGTGCCAGCAGTTCCTCCGGACTAGGGGGGGTTGGGGAGACCCAGTACTTC. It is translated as CASSSSGLGGVGETQYF.

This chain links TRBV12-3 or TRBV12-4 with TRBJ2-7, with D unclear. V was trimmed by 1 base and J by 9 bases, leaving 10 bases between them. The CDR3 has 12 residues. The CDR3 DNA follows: TGTGCCAGCAGTTTAGGTTATGGCTGGCAGTACTTC. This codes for CASSLGYGWQYF.

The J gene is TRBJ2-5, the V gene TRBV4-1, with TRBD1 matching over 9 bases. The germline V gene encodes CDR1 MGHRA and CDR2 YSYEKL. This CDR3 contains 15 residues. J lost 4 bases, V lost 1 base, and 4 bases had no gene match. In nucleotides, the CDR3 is TGCGCCAGCAGCCAAGGTAGACAGGGGGGAGAGACCCAGTACTTC. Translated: CASSQGRQGGETQYF.

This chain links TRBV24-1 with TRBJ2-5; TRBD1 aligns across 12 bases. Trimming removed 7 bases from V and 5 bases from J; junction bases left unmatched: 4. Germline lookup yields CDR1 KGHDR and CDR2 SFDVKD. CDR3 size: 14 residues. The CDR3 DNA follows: TGTGCCACCAGGGGACAGGGGGCTGAGGAGACCCAGTACTTC. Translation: CATRGQGAEETQYF.

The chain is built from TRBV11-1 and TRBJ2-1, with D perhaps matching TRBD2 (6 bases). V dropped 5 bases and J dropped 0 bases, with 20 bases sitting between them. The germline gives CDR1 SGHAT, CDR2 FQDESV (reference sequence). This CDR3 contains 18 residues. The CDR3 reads CASSTRPLAPSSYNEQFF. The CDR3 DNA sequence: TGTGCCAGCAGCACAAGACCCCTAGCGCCGAGCTCCTACAATGAGCAGTTCTTC.

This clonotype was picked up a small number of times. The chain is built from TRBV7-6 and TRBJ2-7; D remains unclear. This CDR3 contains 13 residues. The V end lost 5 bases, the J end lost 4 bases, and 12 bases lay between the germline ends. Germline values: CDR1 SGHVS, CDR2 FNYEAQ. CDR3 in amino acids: CASSLTPLYEQYF. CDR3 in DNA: TGTGCCAGCAGCCTTACGCCCTTGTACGAGCAGTACTTC.

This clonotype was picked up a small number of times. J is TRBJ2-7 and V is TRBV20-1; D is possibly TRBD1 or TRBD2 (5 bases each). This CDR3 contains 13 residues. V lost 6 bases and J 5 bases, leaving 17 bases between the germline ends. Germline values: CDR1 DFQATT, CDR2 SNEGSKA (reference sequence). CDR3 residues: CSAKQIRDHEQYF. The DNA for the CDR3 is TGCAGTGCCAAGCAGATAAGGGACCACGAGCAGTACTTC.

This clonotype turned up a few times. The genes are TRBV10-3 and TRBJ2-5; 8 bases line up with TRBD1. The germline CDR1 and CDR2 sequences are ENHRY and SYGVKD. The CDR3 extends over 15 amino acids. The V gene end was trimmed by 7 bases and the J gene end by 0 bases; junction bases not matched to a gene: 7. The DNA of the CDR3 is TGTGCCATCATCCCAAGACAGGGGTACCAAGAGACCCAGTACTTC. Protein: CAIIPRQGYQETQYF.

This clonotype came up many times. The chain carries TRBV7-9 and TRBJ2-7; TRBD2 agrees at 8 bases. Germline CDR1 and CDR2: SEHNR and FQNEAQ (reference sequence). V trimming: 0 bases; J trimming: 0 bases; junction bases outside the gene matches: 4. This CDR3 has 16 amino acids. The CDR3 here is CASSLATGGPSYEQYF. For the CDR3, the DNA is TGTGCCAGCAGCTTAGCGACGGGAGGGCCCTCCTACGAGCAGTACTTC.

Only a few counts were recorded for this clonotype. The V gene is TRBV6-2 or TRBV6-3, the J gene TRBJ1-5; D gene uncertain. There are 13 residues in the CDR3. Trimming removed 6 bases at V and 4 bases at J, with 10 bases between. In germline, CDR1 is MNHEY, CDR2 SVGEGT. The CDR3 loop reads CASSWTPNQPQHF. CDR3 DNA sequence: TGTGCCAGCAGCTGGACCCCAAATCAGCCCCAGCATTTT.

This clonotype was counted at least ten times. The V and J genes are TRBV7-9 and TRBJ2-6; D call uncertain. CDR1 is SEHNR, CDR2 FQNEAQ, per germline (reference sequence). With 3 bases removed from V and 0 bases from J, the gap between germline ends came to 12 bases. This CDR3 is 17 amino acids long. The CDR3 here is CASSFPARSSGANVLTF. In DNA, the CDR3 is TGTGCCAGCAGCTTCCCCGCAAGGAGCTCTGGGGCCAACGTCCTGACTTTC. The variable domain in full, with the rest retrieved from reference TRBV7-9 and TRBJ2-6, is DTGVSQNPRHKITKRGQNVTFRCDPISEHNRLYWYRQTLGQGPEFLTYFQNEAQLEKSRLLSDRFSAERPKGSFSTLEIQRTEQGDSAMYLCASSFPARSSGANVLTFGAGSRLTVL.

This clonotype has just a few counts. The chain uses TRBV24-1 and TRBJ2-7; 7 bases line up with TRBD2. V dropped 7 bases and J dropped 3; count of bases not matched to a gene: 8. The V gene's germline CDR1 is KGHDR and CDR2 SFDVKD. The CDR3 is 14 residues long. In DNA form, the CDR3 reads TGTGCCACCAGCACGGGACTAAGACACTACGAGCAGTACTTC. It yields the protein CATSTGLRHYEQYF.

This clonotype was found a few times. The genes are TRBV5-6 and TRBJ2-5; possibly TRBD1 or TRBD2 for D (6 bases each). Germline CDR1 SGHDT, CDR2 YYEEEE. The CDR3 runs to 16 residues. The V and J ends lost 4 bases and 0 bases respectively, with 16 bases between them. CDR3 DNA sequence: TGTGCCAGCAGCACGCCCGCGGGGACATACCAAGAGACCCAGTACTTC. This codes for CASSTPAGTYQETQYF.

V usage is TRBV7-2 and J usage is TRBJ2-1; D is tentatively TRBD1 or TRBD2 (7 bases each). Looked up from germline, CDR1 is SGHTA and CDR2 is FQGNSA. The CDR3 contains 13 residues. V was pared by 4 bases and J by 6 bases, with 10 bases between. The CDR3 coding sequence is TGTGCCAGCAGCTCCAGGGGGGGCAATGAGCAGTTCTTC. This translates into CASSSRGGNEQFF.

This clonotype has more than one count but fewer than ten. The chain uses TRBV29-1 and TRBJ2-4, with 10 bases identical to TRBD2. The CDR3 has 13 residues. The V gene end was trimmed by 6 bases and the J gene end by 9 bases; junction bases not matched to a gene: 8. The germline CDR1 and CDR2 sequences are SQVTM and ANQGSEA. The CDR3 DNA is TGCAGCGTATACGGGACTAGCGATACCATTCAGTACTTC. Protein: CSVYGTSDTIQYF.

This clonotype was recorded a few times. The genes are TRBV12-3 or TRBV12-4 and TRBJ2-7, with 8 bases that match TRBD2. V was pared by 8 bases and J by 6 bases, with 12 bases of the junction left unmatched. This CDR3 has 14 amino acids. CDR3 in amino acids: CASGLGGGTIEQYF. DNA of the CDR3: TGTGCCAGCGGGCTCGGCGGGGGGACGATCGAGCAGTACTTC.

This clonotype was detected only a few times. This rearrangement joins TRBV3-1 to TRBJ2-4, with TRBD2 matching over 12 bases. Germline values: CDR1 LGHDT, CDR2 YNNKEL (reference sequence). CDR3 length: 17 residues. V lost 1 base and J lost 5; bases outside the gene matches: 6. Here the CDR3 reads CASSQGIRLAGENIQYF. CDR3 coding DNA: TGTGCCAGCAGCCAAGGGATTAGACTAGCGGGGGAAAACATTCAGTACTTC.

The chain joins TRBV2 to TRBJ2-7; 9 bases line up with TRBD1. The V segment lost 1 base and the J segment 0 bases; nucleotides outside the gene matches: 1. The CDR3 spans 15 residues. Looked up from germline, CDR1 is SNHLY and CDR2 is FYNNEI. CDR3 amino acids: CASSEGDRVSYEQYF. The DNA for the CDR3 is TGTGCCAGCAGTGAAGGGGACAGGGTCTCCTACGAGCAGTACTTC.

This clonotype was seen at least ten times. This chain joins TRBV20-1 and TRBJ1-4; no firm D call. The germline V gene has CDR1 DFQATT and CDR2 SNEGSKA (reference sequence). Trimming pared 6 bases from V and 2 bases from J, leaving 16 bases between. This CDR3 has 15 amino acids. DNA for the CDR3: TGCAGTGCGGGCTCCCCCCGGCCCACTAATGAAAAACTGTTTTTT. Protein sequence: CSAGSPRPTNEKLFF.

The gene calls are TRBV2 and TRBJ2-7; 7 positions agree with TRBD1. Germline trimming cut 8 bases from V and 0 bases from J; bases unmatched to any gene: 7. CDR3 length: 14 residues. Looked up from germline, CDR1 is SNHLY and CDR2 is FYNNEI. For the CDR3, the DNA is TGTGCCAGCTTAGGACAGGTGAGCTCCTACGAGCAGTACTTC. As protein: CASLGQVSSYEQYF.

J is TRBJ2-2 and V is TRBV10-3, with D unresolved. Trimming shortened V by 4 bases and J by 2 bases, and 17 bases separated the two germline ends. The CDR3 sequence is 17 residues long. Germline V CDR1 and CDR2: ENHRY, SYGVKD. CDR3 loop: CAISVALVQTNTGELFF. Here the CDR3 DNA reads TGTGCCATCAGTGTCGCCTTAGTCCAGACTAACACCGGGGAGCTGTTTTTT.